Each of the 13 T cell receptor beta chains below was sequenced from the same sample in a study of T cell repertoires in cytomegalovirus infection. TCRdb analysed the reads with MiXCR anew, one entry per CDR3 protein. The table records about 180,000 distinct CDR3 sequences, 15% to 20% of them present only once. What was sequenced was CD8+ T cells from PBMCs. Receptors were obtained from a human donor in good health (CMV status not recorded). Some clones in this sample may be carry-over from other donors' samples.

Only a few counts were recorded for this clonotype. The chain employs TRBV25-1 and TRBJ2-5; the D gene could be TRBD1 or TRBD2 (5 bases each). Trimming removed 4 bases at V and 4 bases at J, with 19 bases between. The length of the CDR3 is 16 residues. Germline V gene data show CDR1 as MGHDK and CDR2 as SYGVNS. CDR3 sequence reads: CASSGRGSEGRETQYF. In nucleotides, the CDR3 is TGTGCCAGCAGTGGCCGTGGTTCAGAGGGGCGAGAGACCCAGTACTTC.

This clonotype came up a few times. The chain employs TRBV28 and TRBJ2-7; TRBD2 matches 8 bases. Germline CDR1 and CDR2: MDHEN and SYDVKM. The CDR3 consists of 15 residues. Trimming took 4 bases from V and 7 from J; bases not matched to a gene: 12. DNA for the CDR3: TGTGCCAGCAGTTCCATCGCGGGGGGCCTCGTGGAGCAGTACTTC. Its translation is CASSSIAGGLVEQYF.

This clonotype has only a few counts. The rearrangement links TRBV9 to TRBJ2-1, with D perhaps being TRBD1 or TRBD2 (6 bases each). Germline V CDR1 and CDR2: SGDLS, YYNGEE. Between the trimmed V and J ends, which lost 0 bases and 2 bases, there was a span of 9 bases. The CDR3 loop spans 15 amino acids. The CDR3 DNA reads TGTGCCAGCAGCGTAGAGGGGGGAACCTACAATGAGCAGTTCTTC. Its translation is CASSVEGGTYNEQFF.

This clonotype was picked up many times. The CDR3 nucleotides read TGTGCCAGCAGCTTAGCGCGAGACGGCGCGGATGATGGCTACACCTTC. Translating it yields CASSLARDGADDGYTF. This chain joins TRBV7-2 and TRBJ1-2; D remains ambiguous. This CDR3 comprises 16 residues. Germline V gene data show CDR1 as SGHTA and CDR2 as FQGNSA. Trimming cost V 0 bases and J 6 bases, with 17 bases left between them.

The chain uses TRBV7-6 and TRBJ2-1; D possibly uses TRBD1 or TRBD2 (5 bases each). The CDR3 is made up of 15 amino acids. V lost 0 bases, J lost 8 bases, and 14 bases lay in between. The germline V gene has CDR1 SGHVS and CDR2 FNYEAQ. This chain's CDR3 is CASSLALRGADEQFF. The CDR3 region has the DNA TGTGCCAGCAGCTTAGCGCTAAGAGGGGCCGATGAGCAGTTCTTC. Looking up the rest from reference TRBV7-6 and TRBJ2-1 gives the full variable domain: GAGVSQSPRYKVTKRGQDVALRCDPISGHVSLYWYRQALGQGPEFLTYFNYEAQQDKSGLPNDRFSAERPEGSISTLTIQRTEQRDSAMYRCASSLALRGADEQFFGPGTRLTVL.

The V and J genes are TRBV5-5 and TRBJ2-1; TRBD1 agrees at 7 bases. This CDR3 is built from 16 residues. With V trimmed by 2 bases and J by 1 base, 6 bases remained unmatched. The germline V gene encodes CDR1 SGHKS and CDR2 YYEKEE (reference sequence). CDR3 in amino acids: CASSFRTDRSYNEQFF. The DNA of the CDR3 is TGTGCCAGCAGCTTTCGGACGGACAGGTCCTACAATGAGCAGTTCTTC.

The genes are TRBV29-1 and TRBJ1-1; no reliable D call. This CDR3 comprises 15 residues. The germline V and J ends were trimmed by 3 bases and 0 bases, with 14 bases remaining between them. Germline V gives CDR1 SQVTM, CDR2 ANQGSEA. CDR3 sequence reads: CSVDTRSHMNTEAFF. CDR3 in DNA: TGCAGCGTTGATACGAGGAGTCACATGAACACTGAAGCTTTCTTT.

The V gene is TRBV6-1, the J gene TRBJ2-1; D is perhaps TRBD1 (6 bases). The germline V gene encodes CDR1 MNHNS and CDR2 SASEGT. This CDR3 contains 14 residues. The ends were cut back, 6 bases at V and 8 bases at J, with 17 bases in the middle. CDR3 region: CASSQTRPGDEQFF. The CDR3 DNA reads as TGTGCCAGCAGCCAGACGCGGCCAGGGGATGAGCAGTTCTTC.

The CDR3 protein is CSVEKAGGFLHRDEQFF. The CDR3 coding sequence is TGCAGCGTTGAAAAAGCGGGGGGGTTCCTACACAGGGATGAGCAGTTCTTC. V is TRBV29-1 and J is TRBJ2-1; 10 bases map to TRBD2. The CDR3 sequence is 17 residues long. V trimming: 2 bases; J trimming: 8 bases; junction bases outside the gene matches: 15. Germline V lookup: CDR1 SQVTM, CDR2 ANQGSEA.

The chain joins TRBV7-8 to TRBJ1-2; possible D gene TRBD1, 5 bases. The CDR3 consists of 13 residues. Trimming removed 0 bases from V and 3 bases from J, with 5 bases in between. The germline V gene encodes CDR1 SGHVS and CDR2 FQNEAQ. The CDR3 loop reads CASSLAQDYGYTF. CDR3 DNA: TGTGCCAGCAGCTTAGCACAGGACTATGGCTACACCTTC. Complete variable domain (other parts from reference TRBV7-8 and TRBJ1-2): GAGVSQSPRYKVAKRGQDVALRCDPISGHVSLFWYQQALGQGPEFLTYFQNEAQLDKSGLPSDRFFAERPEGSVSTLKIQRTQQEDSAVYLCASSLAQDYGYTFGSGTRLTVV.

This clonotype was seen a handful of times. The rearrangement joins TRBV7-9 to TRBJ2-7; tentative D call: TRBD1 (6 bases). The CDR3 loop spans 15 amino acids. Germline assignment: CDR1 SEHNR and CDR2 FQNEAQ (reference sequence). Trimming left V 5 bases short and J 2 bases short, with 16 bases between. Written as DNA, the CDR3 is TGTGCCAGCAGCCGACAGGATACTAATCCCTACGAGCAGTACTTC. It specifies CASSRQDTNPYEQYF.

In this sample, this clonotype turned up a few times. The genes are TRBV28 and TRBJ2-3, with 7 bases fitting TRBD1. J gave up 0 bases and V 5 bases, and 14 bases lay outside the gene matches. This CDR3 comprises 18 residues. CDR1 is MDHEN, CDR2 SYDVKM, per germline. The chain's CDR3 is CASSAPSGQRTSTDTQYF. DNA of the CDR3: TGTGCCAGCAGTGCTCCTTCGGGACAGCGGACTAGCACAGATACGCAGTATTTT.

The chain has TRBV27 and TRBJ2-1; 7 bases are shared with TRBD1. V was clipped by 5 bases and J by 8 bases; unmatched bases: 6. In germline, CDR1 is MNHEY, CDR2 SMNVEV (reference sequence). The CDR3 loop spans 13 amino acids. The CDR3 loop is CASSLGQAYEQFF. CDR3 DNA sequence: TGTGCCAGCAGTCTAGGACAGGCTTATGAGCAGTTCTTC.